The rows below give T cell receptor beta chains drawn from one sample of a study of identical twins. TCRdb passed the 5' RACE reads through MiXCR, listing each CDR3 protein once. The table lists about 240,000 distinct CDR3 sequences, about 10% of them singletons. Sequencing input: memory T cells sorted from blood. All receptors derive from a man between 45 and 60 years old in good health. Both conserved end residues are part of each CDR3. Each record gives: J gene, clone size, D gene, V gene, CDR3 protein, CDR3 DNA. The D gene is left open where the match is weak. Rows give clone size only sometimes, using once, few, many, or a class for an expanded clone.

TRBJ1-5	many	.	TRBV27	CASSLSRESPQHF	TGTGCCAGCAGTTTATCGCGGGAGTCGCCCCAGCATTTT
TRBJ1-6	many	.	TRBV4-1	CASSLGLNSPLHF	TGCGCCAGCAGCCTCGGACTCAATTCACCCCTCCACTTT
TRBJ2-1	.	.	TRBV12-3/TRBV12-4	CASSTQGQTYNEQFF	TGTGCCAGCAGTACCCAGGGGCAAACCTACAATGAGCAGTTCTTC
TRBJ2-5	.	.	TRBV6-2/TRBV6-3	CASSSLTRAKGEETQYF	TGTGCCAGCAGTTCTCTGACTCGAGCCAAAGGGGAAGAGACCCAGTACTTC
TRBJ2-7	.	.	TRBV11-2	CASSLGVLEQYF	TGTGCCAGCAGCTTAGGGGTTTTAGAGCAGTACTTC
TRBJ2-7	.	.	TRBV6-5	CASSYPGQGLDEQYF	TGTGCCAGCAGTTACCCCGGGCAGGGTCTCGACGAGCAGTACTTC
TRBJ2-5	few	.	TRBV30	CAWRLPGQQETQYF	TGTGCCTGGAGACTACCGGGACAACAAGAGACCCAGTACTTC
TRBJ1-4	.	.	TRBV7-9	CASSLSQGRVEKLFF	TGTGCCAGCAGCCTGAGCCAGGGAAGAGTCGAAAAACTGTTTTTT
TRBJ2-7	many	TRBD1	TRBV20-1	CSARKGTGGDEQYF	TGCAGTGCTAGAAAAGGGACAGGGGGCGACGAGCAGTACTTC
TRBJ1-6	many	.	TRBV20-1	CSSPPSGALDSPLHF	TGCAGCTCACCCCCGTCGGGAGCCCTGGATTCACCCCTCCACTTT
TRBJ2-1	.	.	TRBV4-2	CASSQLGGSYNEQFF	TGTGCCAGCAGCCAACTGGGGGGCTCCTACAATGAGCAGTTCTTC
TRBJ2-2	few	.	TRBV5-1	CASSLSGGHNTGELFF	TGCGCCAGCAGCTTGTCCGGGGGCCATAACACCGGGGAGCTGTTTTTT
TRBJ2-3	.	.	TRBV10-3	CAISPGISSTDTQYF	TGTGCCATCAGTCCAGGAATTTCTAGCACAGATACGCAGTATTTT
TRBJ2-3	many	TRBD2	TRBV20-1	CSARIPGGGDTQYF	TGCAGTGCTAGAATTCCTGGGGGGGGGGATACGCAGTATTTT
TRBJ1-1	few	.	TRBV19	CASSITNTGTSGYMPEAFF	TGTGCCAGTAGTATAACAAACACCGGGACTTCAGGATACATGCCTGAAGCTTTCTTT
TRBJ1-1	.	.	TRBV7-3	CASSQAANTEAFF	TGTGCCAGCAGCCAAGCGGCGAACACTGAAGCTTTCTTT
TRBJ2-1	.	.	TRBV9	CASSEGDGSGDEQFF	TGTGCCAGCAGCGAGGGAGATGGGAGTGGGGATGAGCAGTTCTTC
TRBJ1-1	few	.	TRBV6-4	CASIPDSANYMNTEAFF	TGTGCCAGCATCCCGGACTCGGCGAATTATATGAACACTGAAGCTTTCTTT
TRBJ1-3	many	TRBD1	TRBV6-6	CAGRDRGSTIYF	TGTGCCGGAAGGGACAGGGGAAGCACCATATATTTT
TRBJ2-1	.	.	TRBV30	CAWSVHRVNEQFF	TGTGCCTGGAGTGTTCACAGGGTCAATGAGCAGTTCTTC
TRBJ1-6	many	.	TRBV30	CAWSTGTTGYNSPLHF	TGTGCCTGGAGTACCGGAACGACAGGTTACAATTCACCCCTCCACTTT
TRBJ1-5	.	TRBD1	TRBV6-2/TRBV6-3	CASSYPTGQKYSNQPQHF	TGTGCCAGCAGTTACCCAACGGGACAGAAGTATAGCAATCAGCCCCAGCATTTT
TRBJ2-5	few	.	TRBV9	CASSVAGGGKETQYF	TGTGCCAGCAGCGTAGCAGGGGGGGGAAAAGAGACCCAGTACTTC
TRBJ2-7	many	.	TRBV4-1	CASSQEPGLRVYEQYF	TGCGCCAGCAGCCAAGAGCCGGGACTCCGTGTCTACGAGCAGTACTTC
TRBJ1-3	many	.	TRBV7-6	CASSLEAHLLSGNTIYF	TGTGCCAGCAGCTTAGAGGCACACCTCCTCTCTGGAAACACCATATATTTT
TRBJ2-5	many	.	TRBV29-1	CSVHGKTQYF	TGCAGCGTTCACGGGAAGACCCAGTACTTC
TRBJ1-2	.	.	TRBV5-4	CASNDRGYKGYTF	TGTGCCAGCAACGACCGGGGGTATAAAGGCTACACCTTC
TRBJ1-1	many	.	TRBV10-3	CAIRREGTEAFF	TGTGCCATCAGAAGGGAGGGCACTGAAGCTTTCTTT
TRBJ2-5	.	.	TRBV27	CASSLWAGALQETQYF	TGTGCCAGCAGTTTATGGGCGGGGGCCCTCCAAGAGACGCAGTACTTC
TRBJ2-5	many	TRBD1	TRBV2	CASRQGPYQETQYF	TGTGCCAGCAGACAGGGGCCCTATCAAGAGACCCAGTACTTC
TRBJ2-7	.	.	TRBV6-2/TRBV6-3	CASIGRGEKNEQYF	TGTGCCAGCATCGGCCGGGGCGAAAAGAACGAGCAGTACTTC
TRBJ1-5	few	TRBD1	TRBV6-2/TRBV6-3	CASSYGNRGQPQHF	TGTGCCAGCAGTTACGGCAACAGGGGACAGCCCCAGCATTTT
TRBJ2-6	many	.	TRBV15	CATSRDRQFASSGANVLTF	TGTGCCACCAGCAGAGACCGACAATTCGCTAGCTCTGGGGCCAACGTCCTGACTTTC
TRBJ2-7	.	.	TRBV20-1	CSARSGLSVYEQYF	TGCAGTGCTAGATCTGGGCTATCGGTATACGAGCAGTACTTC
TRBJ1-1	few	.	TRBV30	CACHRDMNTEAFF	TGTGCCTGCCACAGGGATATGAACACTGAAGCTTTCTTT
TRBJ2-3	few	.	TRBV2	CASTPWETSTDTQYF	TGTGCCAGCACGCCTTGGGAGACTAGCACAGATACGCAGTATTTT
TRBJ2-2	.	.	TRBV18	CASSPRGIPNTGELFF	TGTGCCAGCTCACCAAGGGGAATCCCGAACACCGGGGAGCTGTTTTTT
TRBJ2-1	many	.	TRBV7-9	CASSLGSAYNEQFF	TGTGCCAGCAGCTTAGGCTCAGCCTACAATGAGCAGTTCTTC
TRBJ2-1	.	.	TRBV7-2	CASSLRVNEQFF	TGTGCCAGCAGCTTAAGGGTAAATGAGCAGTTCTTC
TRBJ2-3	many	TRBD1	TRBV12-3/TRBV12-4	CASSLWGQLSDTQYF	TGTGCCAGCAGTTTATGGGGACAGCTGTCCGATACGCAGTATTTT
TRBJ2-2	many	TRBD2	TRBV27	CASSFRVAGGTNTGELFF	TGTGCCAGCAGTTTTCGGGTAGCGGGAGGGACGAACACCGGGGAGCTGTTTTTT
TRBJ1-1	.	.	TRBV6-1	CASSDRIGTEAFF	TGTGCCAGCAGTGACAGGATTGGCACTGAAGCTTTCTTT